Shown below are 19 T cell receptor beta chains from a single sample sequenced in a study of blood T cell repertoires in COVID-19 (dated by TCRdb to about 2020). Library creation used the immunoSEQ multiplex PCR assay. In its TCRdb copy, this immuneACCESS table keeps in-frame sequences only and misses some clones. Where compared with another copy, unresolved V genes explain less than half of these, and the others have no known cause. Counted in this sample were tens of thousands of clones; 90% of them appeared once. Approximately 6.2% of the sample is taken by the ten largest. Sequencing input: peripheral blood. The origin of the receptors is a man aged 35-49 years with acute or convalescent COVID-19.

The chain links TRBV30 to TRBJ2-2; D gene uncertain. The germline CDR1 and CDR2 sequences are GTSNPN and SVGIG (reference sequence). Trimming took 0 bases from V and 4 from J, leaving 9 bases between them. This CDR3 comprises 14 residues. In DNA, the CDR3 is TGTGCCTGGAGTGTAGGAGCCATCACCGGGGAGCTGTTTTTT. Its protein is CAWSVGAITGELFF.

This clone occurred once. This chain links TRBV7-2 with TRBJ2-7, with D unresolved. The germline V gene encodes CDR1 SGHTA and CDR2 FQGNSA. The length of the CDR3 is 14 residues. V lost 1 base and J lost 3, with 10 bases in between. The CDR3 DNA reads as TGTGCCAGCAGCTTAGAAATGTTTAGCTACGAGCAGTACTTC. This sequence encodes CASSLEMFSYEQYF.

The V gene is TRBV5-1, the J gene TRBJ2-2; 7 bases agree with TRBD2. CDR1 and CDR2 from the germline V gene are SGHRS and YFSETQ. The CDR3 covers 15 residues. Trimming took 5 bases from V and 4 from J; bases not matched to a gene: 8. In nucleotides, the CDR3 is TGCGCCAGCAGAGAGGCCCTAGCGGTCACCGGGGAGCTGTTTTTT. This sequence encodes CASREALAVTGELFF. The variable domain in full, with the rest retrieved from reference TRBV5-1 and TRBJ2-2, is KAGVTQTPRYLIKTRGQQVTLSCSPISGHRSVSWYQQTPGQGLQFLFEYFSETQRNKGNFPGRFSGRQFSNSRSEMNVSTLELGDSALYLCASREALAVTGELFFGEGSRLTVL.

The genes are TRBV9 and TRBJ2-2; 8 bases are shared with TRBD2. Germline V lookup: CDR1 SGDLS, CDR2 YYNGEE. CDR3 length: 20 residues. Trimming cost V 2 bases and J 1 base; bases outside gene matches: 16. CDR3: CASSVWTGTRPFENTGELFF. The CDR3, as DNA: TGTGCCAGCAGCGTCTGGACCGGGACTAGACCCTTTGAGAACACCGGGGAGCTGTTTTTT.

This clone was seen only once. The chain joins TRBV10-3 to TRBJ1-5; D unclear. V was trimmed by 8 bases and J by 5 bases, leaving 13 bases between them. CDR1 and CDR2 (germline): ENHRY, SYGVKD. There are 13 residues in the CDR3. Written as DNA, the CDR3 is TGTGCCATCGCCCCGGGTCTATATCAGCCCCAGCATTTT. It is translated as CAIAPGLYQPQHF.

The V and J genes are TRBV6-6 and TRBJ1-2; D is unclear. V lost 2 bases and J lost 3, with 7 bases in between. Per the germline V gene, CDR1 is MNHNY and CDR2 is SVGAGI (reference sequence). CDR3 size: 13 residues. CDR3 loop: CASSYGEDYGYTF. The CDR3 region has the DNA TGTGCCAGCAGTTACGGGGAGGACTATGGCTACACCTTC.

The chain couples TRBV9 to TRBJ2-1, with 7 positions matching TRBD2. CDR1 and CDR2 from the germline V gene are SGDLS and YYNGEE. This CDR3 is built from 17 residues. Trimming removed 0 bases from V and 7 bases from J; junction bases left unmatched: 13. For the CDR3, the DNA is TGTGCCAGCAGCGTAGGGGCTAGCGGATTCGTTGGGAATGAGCAGTTCTTC. This codes for CASSVGASGFVGNEQFF.

This clone was counted between two and nine times. The chain carries TRBV29-1 and TRBJ1-2, with D possibly matching TRBD1 (6 bases). This CDR3 region has 14 residues. The V end was cut by 5 bases, the J end by 4 bases, with 17 bases between. Germline V gene sequence: CDR1 SQVTM, CDR2 ANQGSEA. In DNA form, the CDR3 reads TGCAGCGTTCCCGTGACAGGACGGGCCTATGGCTACACCTTC. This translates into CSVPVTGRAYGYTF. Full variable domain (rest looked up from reference TRBV29-1 and TRBJ1-2): SAVISQKPSRDICQRGTSLTIQCQVDSQVTMMFWYRQQPGQSLTLIATANQGSEATYESGFVIDKFPISRPNLTFSTLTVSNMSPEDSSIYLCSVPVTGRAYGYTFGSGTRLTVV.

Here the CDR3 DNA reads TGTGCCAGCAGTACCGCGGGACTCTACTACGAGCAGTACTTC. It translates to CASSTAGLYYEQYF. V gene TRBV27 combines with J gene TRBJ2-7, with a tentative D call TRBD2 (6 bases). CDR1 is MNHEY and CDR2 is SMNVEV in the germline V gene (reference sequence). The V end lost 5 bases, the J end lost 3 bases, and 14 bases lay between the germline ends. This CDR3 spans 14 amino acids.

The chain combines TRBV15 with TRBJ2-1; TRBD2 matches 9 bases. The CDR3 spans 15 residues. Germline assignment: CDR1 LNHNV and CDR2 YYDKDF (reference sequence). Trimming removed 6 bases from V and 4 bases from J; junction bases left unmatched: 7. The CDR3 spells CATSLRSGGYNEQFF. Written as DNA, the CDR3 is TGTGCCACCAGTCTGAGGAGCGGGGGGTACAATGAGCAGTTCTTC. Complete variable domain (other parts from reference TRBV15 and TRBJ2-1): DAMVIQNPRYQVTQFGKPVTLSCSQTLNHNVMYWYQQKSSQAPKLLFHYYDKDFNNEADTPDNFQSRRPNTSFCFLDIRSPGLGDTAMYLCATSLRSGGYNEQFFGPGTRLTVL.

This clone was detected only once. The chain uses TRBV2 and TRBJ2-7; D might be TRBD1 (5 bases). Germline loops: CDR1 SNHLY, CDR2 FYNNEI. V lost 6 bases to trimming and J lost 0 bases, with 15 bases between them. The CDR3 has 15 residues. The CDR3 here is CASRVRQRSSYEQYF. The CDR3 DNA follows: TGTGCCAGCAGGGTAAGACAGAGGAGCTCCTACGAGCAGTACTTC.

This chain joins TRBV12-3 or TRBV12-4 and TRBJ2-2; D might be TRBD1 (5 bases). V was cut by 7 bases and J by 7 bases, with 13 bases left in between. The CDR3 length is 13 residues. This chain's CDR3 is CASILQGYGELFF. In DNA, the CDR3 is TGTGCCAGCATCCTCCAGGGTTACGGGGAGCTGTTTTTT.

The chain is built from TRBV25-1 and TRBJ1-3; 8 bases line up with TRBD1. Germline CDR1 reads MGHDK; CDR2 reads SYGVNS. V was clipped by 3 bases and J by 0 bases; unmatched bases: 4. This CDR3 has 16 amino acids. Written as DNA, the CDR3 is TGTGCCAGCAGTGATGTCGGACAGGGCTCTGGAAACACCATATATTTT. It is translated as CASSDVGQGSGNTIYF.

CDR3 sequence: CASSLRAGLGSEQYF. In DNA form, the CDR3 reads TGTGCCAGCAGCTTACGTGCGGGACTGGGGAGCGAGCAGTACTTC. The rearrangement links TRBV7-2 to TRBJ2-7; D is possibly TRBD2 (6 bases). The CDR3 contains 15 residues. Germline CDR1 SGHTA, CDR2 FQGNSA. The V end was cut by 2 bases, the J end by 6 bases, with 17 bases between. The variable domain in full, with the rest retrieved from reference TRBV7-2 and TRBJ2-7, is GAGVSQSPSNKVTEKGKDVELRCDPISGHTALYWYRQSLGQGLEFLIYFQGNSAPDKSGLPSDRFSAERTGGSVSTLTIQRTQQEDSAVYLCASSLRAGLGSEQYFGPGTRLTVT.

This clone was recorded only once. This rearrangement joins TRBV2 to TRBJ1-5, with 7 bases that match TRBD1. CDR1 and CDR2 (germline): SNHLY, FYNNEI. The CDR3 contains 13 residues. V was clipped by 4 bases and J by 11 bases; unmatched bases: 8. The CDR3 DNA follows: TGTGCCAGCAGTGGACAGGGAGGAGGGACCCAGCATTTT. This gives the protein CASSGQGGGTQHF. The variable domain in full, with the rest retrieved from reference TRBV2 and TRBJ1-5, is EPEVTQTPSHQVTQMGQEVILRCVPISNHLYFYWYRQILGQKVEFLVSFYNNEISEKSEIFDDQFSVERPDGSNFTLKIRSTKLEDSAMYFCASSGQGGGTQHFGDGTRLSIL.

The V gene is TRBV5-6, the J gene TRBJ1-2; D is ambiguous. The germline gives CDR1 SGHDT, CDR2 YYEEEE. This CDR3 is built from 14 residues. V was clipped by 2 bases and J by 0 bases, with 8 bases between them. This CDR3 is CASSFWEANYGYTF. The CDR3 DNA follows: TGTGCCAGCAGCTTTTGGGAGGCTAACTATGGCTACACCTTC. Full variable domain (missing parts from reference TRBV5-6 and TRBJ1-2): DAGVTQSPTHLIKTRGQQVTLRCSPKSGHDTVSWYQQALGQGPQFIFQYYEEEERQRGNFPDRFSGHQFPNYSSELNVNALLLGDSALYLCASSFWEANYGYTFGSGTRLTVV.

The rearrangement links TRBV7-2 to TRBJ1-3, with D tentatively TRBD1 (6 bases). The germline V gene has CDR1 SGHTA and CDR2 FQGNSA. There are 14 residues in the CDR3. Trimming removed 4 bases at V and 0 bases at J, with 7 bases between. This chain's CDR3 is CASSSDSSGNTIYF. The DNA of the CDR3 is TGTGCCAGCAGCTCGGACAGCTCTGGAAACACCATATATTTT.

This clone appeared a single time. The chain recombines TRBV2 with TRBJ2-7; 10 bases map to TRBD2. The CDR3 spans 17 residues. Trimming at V came to 3 bases and at J to 2 bases, leaving 10 bases not matched to a gene. Germline V gene data show CDR1 as SNHLY and CDR2 as FYNNEI. Written as DNA, the CDR3 is TGTGCCAGCAGTGACATATCTAGCGGGAGACTCACCTACGAGCAGTACTTC. The encoded protein is CASSDISSGRLTYEQYF.

This chain links TRBV27 with TRBJ1-1; D unclear. The germline gives CDR1 MNHEY, CDR2 SMNVEV (reference sequence). V gave up 8 bases and J gave up 0 bases, with 13 bases separating them. The CDR3 runs 14 residues. The CDR3 nucleotides are TGTGCCAGCCCTTACAGCGGCATGAACACTGAAGCTTTCTTT. It encodes CASPYSGMNTEAFF.